What follows are 13 T cell receptor beta chains derived from one specimen sequenced in a study of Graves' ophthalmopathy and Graves' hyperthyroidism. Amplification of the TCR beta CDR3 regions used RNA transcripts (as template). The library came from an HTBI-primed first-round RT-PCR and a second-round multiplex PCR. TCRdb itself ran the multiplex PCR reads through MiXCR, one entry per CDR3 protein. This table has about 620,000 distinct CDR3 sequences, about 20% appearing once. Material: peripheral blood. These TCRs come from a woman under 30 with stable Graves' hyperthyroidism. Some clones in this sample may be carry-over from other donors' samples.

A word on this clonotype: This sequence may be a read error, since a much larger clone differs from it by one base. The chain recombines TRBV20-1 with TRBJ1-1, with TRBD1 as a possible D gene (5 bases). V was shortened by 4 bases and J by 3 bases, with 12 bases between the two germline ends. The CDR3 loop spans 13 amino acids. The germline V gene has CDR1 DFQATT and CDR2 SNEGSKA (reference sequence). CDR3 nucleotides: TGCAGTGCTAACCGGGACGGAGACACTGAAGCTTTCTTT. It translates to CSANRDGDTEAFF.

This clonotype was counted at least ten times. CDR3 nucleotides: TGTGCCAGCAGTGAGGCACAGCCCCAGCATTTT. Amino acid sequence: CASSEAQPQHF. V usage is TRBV6-1 and J usage is TRBJ1-5; no firm D call. The CDR3 covers 11 residues. Trimming cost V 3 bases and J 7 bases, with 4 bases left between them. Germline CDR1 is MNHNS and CDR2 is SASEGT.

In its sample, this clonotype was seen a few times. The CDR3 nucleotides read TGTGCCAGCAGCGGTGGGGGACAACCGACAAGGACCACCGGGGAGCTGTTTTTT. This codes for CASSGGGQPTRTTGELFF. The V call is TRBV9, the J call TRBJ2-2, with D possibly being TRBD1 (6 bases). V dropped 3 bases and J dropped 4 bases, with 22 bases sitting between them. The CDR3 is 18 residues long. Germline-derived CDR1 and CDR2 are SGDLS and YYNGEE.

This clonotype was seen more than once but under ten times. The rearrangement links TRBV6-1 to TRBJ1-2; D call uncertain. The length of the CDR3 is 14 residues. Germline V CDR1 and CDR2: MNHNS, SASEGT. Deletions cut 3 bases from V and 8 bases from J, with 16 bases between. CDR3 protein: CASSEDTLPGGYTF. In nucleotides, the CDR3 is TGTGCCAGCAGTGAGGATACTCTACCTGGGGGCTACACCTTC.

This clonotype was seen many times. This chain connects TRBV6-2 or TRBV6-3 to TRBJ2-7; 11 bases are shared with TRBD2. In germline, CDR1 is MNHEY, CDR2 SVGEGT. The CDR3 is 14 amino acids. J gave up 3 bases and V 8 bases, and 6 bases lay outside the gene matches. Written as DNA, the CDR3 is TGTGCCAGCGGACTAGCGGGTTTAATCTACGAGCAGTACTTC. It encodes CASGLAGLIYEQYF.

The rearrangement uses TRBV12-3 or TRBV12-4 and TRBJ2-7, with 8 bases lining up with TRBD2. V shed 6 bases, J shed 2 bases, and the junction held 9 bases outside the gene matches. This CDR3 comprises 15 residues. The CDR3 loop is CASRDGQRGTYEQYF. For the CDR3, the DNA is TGTGCCAGCAGGGATGGCCAGCGGGGGACCTACGAGCAGTACTTC.

This clonotype was observed at least ten times. This rearrangement joins TRBV28 to TRBJ1-2; 11 bases are a match to TRBD1. The CDR3 is 15 amino acids. Germline CDR1 reads MDHEN; CDR2 reads SYDVKM. V lost 4 bases to trimming and J lost 5 bases; unmatched junction nucleotides: 6. The CDR3: CASSSWTGGGYGYTF. DNA of the CDR3: TGTGCCAGCAGTTCCTGGACAGGGGGCGGGTATGGCTACACCTTC.

This clonotype was counted a few times. This chain uses TRBV27 with TRBJ2-5; 10 bases are shared with TRBD1. The CDR3 is 15 amino acids. Germline V CDR1 and CDR2: MNHEY, SMNVEV (reference sequence). The ends lost 5 bases at V and 2 bases at J; junction bases unmatched: 5. CDR3 coding DNA: TGTGCCAGCAGTCCGAGGACAGGGGGACAAGAGACCCAGTACTTC. Protein: CASSPRTGGQETQYF.

The rearrangement links TRBV4-1 to TRBJ1-2; D not certain. This CDR3 contains 16 residues. Trimming left V 3 bases short and J 5 bases short, with 19 bases between. The germline CDR1 and CDR2 sequences are MGHRA and YSYEKL. The CDR3 DNA sequence: TGCGCCAGCAGCCACCCCGGGAGGCTGGCGGGATATGGCTACACCTTC. This sequence encodes CASSHPGRLAGYGYTF.

The chain combines TRBV19 with TRBJ1-5, with 7 bases aligning to TRBD1. V shed 4 bases, J shed 2 bases, and the junction held 5 bases outside the gene matches. The CDR3 has 15 amino acids. Germline CDR1 reads LNHDA; CDR2 reads SQIVND (reference sequence). CDR3 region: CASSTPGQRNQPQHF. The DNA for the CDR3 is TGTGCCAGTAGTACCCCGGGACAGCGCAATCAGCCCCAGCATTTT. Full variable domain (outside the CDR3, taken from reference TRBV19 and TRBJ1-5): DGGITQSPKYLFRKEGQNVTLSCEQNLNHDAMYWYRQDPGQGLRLIYYSQIVNDFQKGDIAEGYSVSREKKESFPLTVTSAQKNPTAFYLCASSTPGQRNQPQHFGDGTRLSIL.

This chain uses TRBV6-2 or TRBV6-3 with TRBJ2-7, with 10 bases that match TRBD1. The CDR3 length is 15 residues. The V and J ends lost 7 bases and 13 bases, in that order; junction bases with no gene match: 19. From germline, CDR1 is MNHEY and CDR2 SVGEGT. The CDR3 spells CASTKPGQGFPLIYF. The CDR3 nucleotides read TGTGCCAGCACTAAACCGGGACAGGGGTTTCCATTAATCTACTTC.

This clonotype was observed a few times. CDR3 loop: CASSPSGPNQPQHF. CDR3 DNA sequence: TGTGCCAGCTCACCGTCCGGGCCCAATCAGCCCCAGCATTTT. V usage is TRBV18 and J usage is TRBJ1-5; D remains unclear. The length of the CDR3 is 14 residues. Germline V gene data show CDR1 as KGHSH and CDR2 as LQKENI. V lost 3 bases and J 3 bases, leaving 9 bases between the germline ends.

This clonotype was recorded at least ten times. The V gene is TRBV5-1, the J gene TRBJ2-7, with 8 bases lining up with TRBD1. Trimming cost V 5 bases and J 5 bases; bases outside gene matches: 12. This CDR3 contains 15 residues. Germline V lookup: CDR1 SGHRS, CDR2 YFSETQ. The CDR3 here is CASRRRTGQVNEQYF. CDR3 in DNA: TGCGCCAGCAGGAGGAGGACAGGGCAAGTAAACGAGCAGTACTTC.